Each of the 20 T cell receptor beta chains below was sequenced from the same sample in a study of shared clonotypes between healthy human individuals. TCRdb's table, derived via immunoSEQ multiplex PCR, lists solely in-frame clones and lacks some. Of under 750,000 clones listed, roughly 72% were seen once; the top ten hold 1.8%. What was sequenced was memory CD4+ T cells sorted from blood. Specified subset: CD45RA-negative fraction. The receptors come from a woman in her twenties or thirties in good health.

This chain links TRBV7-3 with TRBJ2-2; unclear D gene. The CDR3 covers 14 residues. The germline CDR1 and CDR2 sequences are SGHTA and FQGTGA. Trimming stripped 8 bases from V and 5 bases from J, with 15 bases between. Here the CDR3 DNA reads TGTGCCAGCGGCCCCCTATCGAGGACCGGGGAGCTGTTTTTT. As protein: CASGPLSRTGELFF.

The V gene is TRBV5-8, the J gene TRBJ1-4; D is ambiguous. V was pared by 0 bases and J by 0 bases, with 6 bases between. CDR1 and CDR2 from the germline V gene are SGHTS and YDEGEE. This CDR3 has 15 amino acids. For the CDR3, the DNA is TGTGCCAGCAGCTTGGAGTATGCAACTAATGAAAAACTGTTTTTT. Encoded protein: CASSLEYATNEKLFF.

The chain is built from TRBV5-1 and TRBJ2-2; maybe TRBD2 (6 bases). Germline CDR1 and CDR2: SGHRS and YFSETQ. The V gene lost 0 bases and the J gene lost 9 bases, with 18 bases spanning the gap. CDR3 size: 16 residues. CDR3: CASSLAGTPEGRELFF. Here the CDR3 DNA reads TGCGCCAGCAGCTTGGCCGGGACTCCTGAAGGCCGGGAGCTGTTTTTT.

The V gene is TRBV5-6, the J gene TRBJ2-3; D uncertain. Trimming left V 0 bases short and J 2 bases short, with 4 bases between. The CDR3 consists of 13 residues. Looked up from germline, CDR1 is SGHDT and CDR2 is YYEEEE. CDR3 sequence reads: CASSLGYTDTQYF. In DNA, the CDR3 is TGTGCCAGCAGCTTGGGCTACACAGATACGCAGTATTTT.

The chain recombines TRBV7-9 with TRBJ1-1; a possible D gene is TRBD1 (6 bases). The germline CDR1 and CDR2 sequences are SEHNR and FQNEAQ (reference sequence). This CDR3 has 16 residues. Trimming removed 1 base from V and 1 base from J, with 13 bases in between. In DNA, the CDR3 is TGTGCCAGCAGCTTAGACCGGGACATTTCGAACACTGAAGCTTTCTTT. Protein sequence: CASSLDRDISNTEAFF.

The chain recombines TRBV6-8 with TRBJ2-7; a possible D gene is TRBD1 (5 bases). The V and J ends lost 10 bases and 6 bases respectively, with 16 bases between them. The germline gives CDR1 MNHGY, CDR2 SAAAGT. The length of the CDR3 is 12 residues. The CDR3 is CANSFRVLEQYF. In DNA form, the CDR3 reads TGTGCCAACTCCTTCAGGGTCCTCGAGCAGTACTTC.

The chain recombines TRBV6-6 with TRBJ2-7; 13 bases are a match to TRBD2. The CDR3 has 15 residues. Germline-derived CDR1 and CDR2 are MNHNY and SVGAGI (reference sequence). Trimming removed 5 bases from V and 4 bases from J; junction bases left unmatched: 5. CDR3: CASSEALAGGYEQYF. Here the CDR3 DNA reads TGTGCCAGCAGTGAGGCACTAGCGGGAGGGTACGAGCAGTACTTC.

J is TRBJ2-7 and V is TRBV28; TRBD1 matches 12 bases. There are 15 residues in the CDR3. Trimming took 5 bases from V and 5 from J; bases not matched to a gene: 7. Per germline, CDR1 MDHEN and CDR2 SYDVKM. Here the CDR3 DNA reads TGTGCCAGCAGTACCCCCGGGACAGGGGGCGACGAGCAGTACTTC. This codes for CASSTPGTGGDEQYF.

V and J are TRBV19 and TRBJ1-1; tentatively, D is TRBD1 (5 bases). The germline V gene encodes CDR1 LNHDA and CDR2 SQIVND (reference sequence). V lost 6 bases, J lost 5 bases, and 16 bases lay in between. This CDR3 has 14 residues. The CDR3, as DNA: TGTGCCAGTAGAAGACGGGACCTAGGGACTGAAGCTTTCTTT. Translated: CASRRRDLGTEAFF.

This clone was seen only a few times. The gene calls are TRBV29-1 and TRBJ2-5; D unresolved. Judging by the DNA end, TRBJ2-7 fits better; the J call may be wrong. This CDR3 has 12 amino acids. In germline, CDR1 is SQVTM, CDR2 ANQGSEA. The CDR3 region has the DNA TGCAGCGTTGTTAACAGTAGGCGCGAGCAGTACTTC. Translating gives CSVVNSRREQYF.

The V and J genes are TRBV5-1 and TRBJ2-1; 7 bases are shared with TRBD1. CDR1 is SGHRS and CDR2 is YFSETQ in the germline V gene. The CDR3 spans 15 residues. V lost 2 bases to trimming and J lost 8 bases; unmatched junction nucleotides: 10. CDR3 DNA sequence: TGCGCCAGCAGCTTAGGCGACAGGGACGCCGATGAGCAGTTCTTC. Protein sequence: CASSLGDRDADEQFF.

The chain employs TRBV7-9 and TRBJ1-2, with TRBD1 matching over 8 bases. In germline, CDR1 is SEHNR, CDR2 FQNEAQ (reference sequence). V was pared by 5 bases and J by 6 bases, with 17 bases of the junction left unmatched. The CDR3 runs 17 residues. The CDR3 DNA reads TGTGCCAGCAGCCCCCGCGTATCGGCGGCAGGGGGCGATGGCTACACCTTC. It specifies CASSPRVSAAGGDGYTF.

The rearrangement uses TRBV18 and TRBJ2-3, with D hard to call. Between the trimmed V and J ends, which lost 3 bases and 5 bases, there was a span of 12 bases. The CDR3 has 14 amino acids. CDR1 is KGHSH, CDR2 LQKENI, per germline. The CDR3, as DNA: TGTGCCAGCTCACCCGATGGCGCCGGAGATACGCAGTATTTT. Its protein product is CASSPDGAGDTQYF.

The chain is built from TRBV7-9 and TRBJ2-7; TRBD1 matches 9 bases. Germline trimming cut 5 bases from V and 5 bases from J; bases unmatched to any gene: 10. Germline values: CDR1 SEHNR, CDR2 FQNEAQ (reference sequence). There are 15 residues in the CDR3. CDR3 DNA: TGTGCCAGCAGCGCTCCGGGACAGGGTGTCCACGAGCAGTACTTC. Its translation: CASSAPGQGVHEQYF.

V gene TRBV28 combines with J gene TRBJ2-3; no clear D. CDR1 and CDR2 from the germline V gene are MDHEN and SYDVKM. V lost 5 bases and J 0 bases, leaving 6 bases between the germline ends. The CDR3 sequence is 13 residues long. CDR3 region: CASSPGSTDTQYF. CDR3 DNA sequence: TGTGCCAGCAGTCCGGGCAGCACAGATACGCAGTATTTT.

The CDR3: CASSLSPGDTEAFF. CDR3 nucleotide sequence: TGTGCCAGCAGTTTATCTCCAGGGGACACTGAAGCTTTCTTT. The rearrangement uses TRBV28 and TRBJ1-1; tentative D call: TRBD1 (6 bases). This CDR3 has 14 amino acids. CDR1 is MDHEN and CDR2 is SYDVKM in the germline V gene. The ends were cut back, 1 base at V and 3 bases at J, with 9 bases in the middle. Variable domain in full (rest from reference TRBV28 and TRBJ1-1): DVKVTQSSRYLVKRTGEKVFLECVQDMDHENMFWYRQDPGLGLRLIYFSYDVKMKEKGDIPEGYSVSREKKERFSLILESASTNQTSMYLCASSLSPGDTEAFFGQGTRLTVV.

The V gene is TRBV30, the J gene TRBJ1-3; 7 bases are shared with TRBD1. Germline V gene lookup returns CDR1 GTSNPN and CDR2 SVGIG (reference sequence). This CDR3 is built from 16 residues. V trimming: 5 bases; J trimming: 0 bases; junction bases outside the gene matches: 10. The CDR3, as DNA: TGTGCCTGGGTGGGACGGCGGGACAGCTCTGGAAACACCATATATTTT. As protein: CAWVGRRDSSGNTIYF.

V usage is TRBV29-1 and J usage is TRBJ2-3, with 7 bases matching TRBD2. In germline, CDR1 is SQVTM, CDR2 ANQGSEA. The V and J ends lost 3 bases and 0 bases, in that order; junction bases with no gene match: 6. The CDR3 totals 15 residues. The CDR3 nucleotides are TGCAGCGTTGATACCCTAGCGGAAAGCACAGATACGCAGTATTTT. Translating gives CSVDTLAESTDTQYF.

The rearrangement joins TRBV10-1 to TRBJ2-7; D is perhaps TRBD1 (6 bases). This CDR3 comprises 13 residues. The germline gives CDR1 WNHNN, CDR2 SYGVQD (reference sequence). V dropped 3 bases and J dropped 1 base, with 7 bases sitting between them. This chain's CDR3 is CASSDRGSYEQYF. The CDR3 DNA sequence: TGCGCCAGCAGTGACAGGGGATCCTACGAGCAGTACTTC.

The chain employs TRBV6-1 and TRBJ2-7; D remains unclear. Germline-derived CDR1 and CDR2 are MNHNS and SASEGT. V lost 8 bases to trimming and J lost 6 bases, with 20 bases between them. CDR3 size: 14 residues. The CDR3: CASSSPPPSGEQYF. Written as DNA, the CDR3 is TGTGCCAGCTCCTCCCCCCCGCCCTCCGGCGAGCAGTACTTC.